The source of this T cell receptor beta chain is a study of shared clonotypes between healthy human individuals. As for the study in general: The composition of the donors was two women and a few men aged 18 to 49.

Whole-study findings and limits: Estimated richness values were generally larger in naive subsets than in memory subsets. Naive CD4 clonotypes overlapped across several donors at approximately 4.5%. Rarefaction revealed incomplete sorted-subset sequencing despite large depth.

In regard to this clone: Antigen unknown.

Assay used: immunoSEQ multiplex PCR; TCRdb lists only in-frame clones, some missing. This sample has fewer than 1 million clones, with roughly 96% found just once. Terminally differentiated effector memory CD45RA+ cells were excluded by CCR7 positive selection of CD45RO-negative cells. Sequencing was performed on naive CD8+ T cells sorted from blood. This TCR was recovered from a man aged 30-40 years in good health.

The CDR3 nucleotides read TGTGCCAGCAGTGAAGTGATGGCTGAGAATGAGCAGTTCTTC. Translation gives CASSEVMAENEQFF. This sequence joins TRBV2 and TRBJ2-1; D unresolved. This CDR3 comprises 14 residues. Trimming took off 1 base at V and 7 bases at J, with 11 bases between the two ends. Germline-derived CDR1 and CDR2 are SNHLY and FYNNEI. Combining the CDR3 with reference TRBV2 and TRBJ2-1 gives the whole variable domain EPEVTQTPSHQVTQMGQEVILRCVPISNHLYFYWYRQILGQKVEFLVSFYNNEISEKSEIFDDQFSVERPDGSNFTLKIRSTKLEDSAMYFCASSEVMAENEQFFGPGTRLTVL.